A selection of T cell receptor beta chains follows, all from one sample in a study of T cell repertoires in cytomegalovirus infection. TCRdb fed the reads into MiXCR, producing one record per CDR3 protein. The sample lists 150,000 to 200,000 distinct CDR3 sequences; 28% were seen once. The sequenced material came from PBMCs. The receptors come from a human donor in good health (CMV status not recorded). Some clones in this sample may be carry-over from other donors' samples. Each CDR3 is given with its conserved first and last residue. The order of the fields is CDR3 DNA, CDR3 protein, J gene, D gene, clone size, V gene. D genes are given only for firm matches. A row's size may be missing; if present it is once, few, many or a size class.

TGTGCCAGCAGTTACTCAGCTTTTTCCACTGAAGCTTTCTTT	CASSYSAFSTEAFF	TRBJ1-1	.	few	TRBV6-5
TGCGCCAGCAGCCAAGGTGTAGGGAACCGCTACGAGCAGTACTTC	CASSQGVGNRYEQYF	TRBJ2-7	.	.	TRBV4-3
TGTGCCAGCAGCCGAAATGCGGGGGGCCTTGGCTTCTTC	CASSRNAGGLGFF	TRBJ2-1	TRBD2	many	TRBV7-2
TGTGCCAGCAGCTTAGCGCCCAGGGGCTATGAGCAGTTCTTC	CASSLAPRGYEQFF	TRBJ2-1	.	few	TRBV7-2
TGCGCCAGCAGCTATTCCCCGGGCTCCCAGGAGCCCCAGCATTTT	CASSYSPGSQEPQHF	TRBJ1-5	.	.	TRBV5-1
TGTGCCAGCAGTTCCGACAGCAAGGGCAATCAGCCCCAGCATTTT	CASSSDSKGNQPQHF	TRBJ1-5	.	.	TRBV12-3/TRBV12-4
TGTGCCAGCAGTTTTTTTTACTGGGCCCGGTACACTGAAGCTTTCTTT	CASSFFYWARYTEAFF	TRBJ1-1	.	few	TRBV7-9
TGTGCCAGCAGCGCCGGGACAGGGGGGAACACTGAAGCTTTCTTT	CASSAGTGGNTEAFF	TRBJ1-1	TRBD1	.	TRBV7-2
TGCAGCGTTGGGATAACAGGGGGAGGGGAGCAGTACTTC	CSVGITGGGEQYF	TRBJ2-7	.	.	TRBV29-1
TGTGCCGAACAGGGGACCCTTAACACTGAAGCTTTCTTT	CAEQGTLNTEAFF	TRBJ1-1	TRBD1	.	TRBV6-2/TRBV6-3
TGCGCCAGCAGCCAAGAGAGGGGGCGCGACTATGGCTACACCTTC	CASSQERGRDYGYTF	TRBJ1-2	TRBD1	few	TRBV4-1
TGTGCCAGTGGGACAGGGGATCAGCCCCAGCATTTT	CASGTGDQPQHF	TRBJ1-5	TRBD1	.	TRBV6-2/TRBV6-3
TGTGCCAGCAGCTTAGTGGTAGCGGGGCCCCAAGAGACCCAGTACTTC	CASSLVVAGPQETQYF	TRBJ2-5	TRBD2	few	TRBV7-2
TGTGCCAGCAGCGACGATATCTACGAGCAGTACTTC	CASSDDIYEQYF	TRBJ2-7	.	many	TRBV7-6
TGTGCCAGCAGCTTAGAAGTACAGATGAACTATGGCTACACCTTC	CASSLEVQMNYGYTF	TRBJ1-2	.	many	TRBV7-2
TGTGCCAGCAGCTTAGGACAGGGGTCCCGTTATAGCAATCAGCCCCAGCATTTT	CASSLGQGSRYSNQPQHF	TRBJ1-5	TRBD1	many	TRBV7-6